The TCR beta chain described here comes from a study of Graves' ophthalmopathy and Graves' hyperthyroidism. As the template, RNA transcripts were used to amplify TCR beta CDR3 regions. First-round RT-PCR employed HTBI primers, with a second-round multiplex PCR after it. Via MiXCR, TCRdb re-called the multiplex PCR reads, giving one row per CDR3 protein. Here the sample spans roughly 610,000 distinct CDR3 sequences, 20% to 25% being singletons. This clonotype has at least ten counts. The CDR3 is 14 residues long. The germline gives CDR1 SNHLY, CDR2 FYNNEI. V was clipped by 8 bases and J by 4 bases; unmatched bases: 9.

The rearrangement joins TRBV2 to TRBJ2-7; 9 bases agree with TRBD1. The TCR sequence derives from a woman aged 18 to 35 with stable Graves' hyperthyroidism. Some clones in this sample may be carry-over from other donors' samples. What was sequenced was peripheral blood. The CDR3 DNA is TGTGCCAGCCGAGAAGGGACAGGGCTTTACGAGCAGTACTTC. It translates to CASREGTGLYEQYF.